This T cell receptor beta chain was documented in a study of blood T cell repertoires in COVID-19. As for the study in general: T cells, B-cell-depleted T cells, or PBMCs provided the cDNA or gDNA that served as material.

Generated by immunoSEQ multiplex PCR, the TCRdb table keeps only in-frame clones and is missing some. The sample has around 200,000 clones; around 81% are singletons. Adults between roughly 18 and 90 years of age took part from 20 to 25 US areas. CDR3 length: 18 residues. V lost 2 bases and J lost 4; bases outside the gene matches: 11. CDR1 and CDR2 (germline): SGHRS, YFSETQ. This TCR was sampled from a woman aged 40 to 50 with acute COVID-19. The J gene is TRBJ2-1, the V gene TRBV5-1; TRBD2 agrees at 11 bases. Sequencing was performed on PBMCs or T cells enriched from blood (not recorded which). CDR3 sequence reads: CASSFLAGGDYRYNEQFF. CDR3 nucleotide sequence: TGCGCCAGCAGCTTTCTAGCGGGAGGTGATTACCGATACAATGAGCAGTTCTTC.